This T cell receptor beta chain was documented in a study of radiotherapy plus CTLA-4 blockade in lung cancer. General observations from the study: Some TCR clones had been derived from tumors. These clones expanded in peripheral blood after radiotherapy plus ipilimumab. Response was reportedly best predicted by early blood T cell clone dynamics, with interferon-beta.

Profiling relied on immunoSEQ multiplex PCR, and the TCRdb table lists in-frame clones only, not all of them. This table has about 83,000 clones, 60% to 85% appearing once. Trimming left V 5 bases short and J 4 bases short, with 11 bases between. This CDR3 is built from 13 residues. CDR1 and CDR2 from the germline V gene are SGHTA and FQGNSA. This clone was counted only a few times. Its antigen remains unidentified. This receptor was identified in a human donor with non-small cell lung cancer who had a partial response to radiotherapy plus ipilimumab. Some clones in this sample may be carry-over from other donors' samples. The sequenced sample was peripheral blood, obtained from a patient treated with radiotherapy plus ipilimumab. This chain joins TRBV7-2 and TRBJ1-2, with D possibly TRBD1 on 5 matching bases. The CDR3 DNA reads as TGTGCCAGCAGCCGTGGGGGGACCTATGGCTACACCTTC. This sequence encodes CASSRGGTYGYTF.